This T cell receptor (beta chain) was observed in a study of T-cell reconstitution after alpha-beta-depleted transplantation in children. Unique molecular identifiers tagged the TCRbeta library. A single record per CDR3 protein comes from TCRdb applying MiXCR to the PCR reads. The table shows 250,000 to 350,000 distinct CDR3 sequences, with 9.9% occurring only once. Germline V gene sequence: CDR1 DFQATT, CDR2 SNEGSKA (reference sequence). The CDR3 runs to 14 residues. This sample comprised PBMCs from the stem cell graft donor, obtained from the stem cell graft. The clonotype comes from a human donor who donated a stem cell graft to a child with SCID. The rearrangement joins TRBV20-1 to TRBJ2-1; D possibly corresponds to TRBD2 (5 bases). The CDR3 DNA is TGCAGCGTAGAGGAGGAAAACTCCTACAATGAGCAGTTCTTC. Its translation is CSVEEENSYNEQFF.